The next 32 T cell receptor beta chains were all read from a single sample in a study of blood T cell repertoires in COVID-19 (dated by TCRdb to the early 2020s). Libraries were prepared through the immunoSEQ multiplex PCR assay. TCRdb stores this immuneACCESS table with in-frame sequences only. Part of the clones is absent; in the studies checked, under half of the shortfall reflects unresolved V genes, and no reason is known for the rest. The sample table lists roughly 380,000 clones, around 87% of them with a count of one. Approximately 1.3% of the sample is in the top ten clones. The specimen was PBMCs or T cells enriched from blood (not recorded which). These receptor sequences come from a man aged 25 to 40 who had recovered from COVID-19.

This clone was observed a handful of times. CDR3 amino acids: CASSPRLAGNTGELFF. Here the CDR3 DNA reads TGTGCCAGCAGCCCGAGACTAGCGGGGAACACCGGGGAGCTGTTTTTT. This chain links TRBV7-9 with TRBJ2-2, with 10 bases identical to TRBD2. CDR3 length equals 16 residues. The V gene's germline CDR1 is SEHNR and CDR2 FQNEAQ (reference sequence). V lost 5 bases to trimming and J lost 1 base; unmatched junction nucleotides: 4. The whole variable domain, filled in from reference TRBV7-9 and TRBJ2-2, reads DTGVSQNPRHKITKRGQNVTFRCDPISEHNRLYWYRQTLGQGPEFLTYFQNEAQLEKSRLLSDRFSAERPKGSFSTLEIQRTEQGDSAMYLCASSPRLAGNTGELFFGEGSRLTVL.

For the CDR3, the DNA is TGTGCCAGCAGCCACCAGGGAGGGGCGCCATCCTACGAGCAGTACTTC. Its protein product is CASSHQGGAPSYEQYF. The rearrangement joins TRBV7-9 to TRBJ2-7; the match to TRBD2 covers 7 bases. The CDR3 totals 16 residues. Germline V CDR1 and CDR2: SEHNR, FQNEAQ (reference sequence). The V and J ends lost 5 bases and 1 base, in that order; junction bases with no gene match: 11.

This chain joins TRBV9 and TRBJ1-2; TRBD1 is a possible D gene (5 bases). Germline V gene sequence: CDR1 SGDLS, CDR2 YYNGEE. V was shortened by 3 bases and J by 8 bases, with 20 bases between the two germline ends. The CDR3 has 15 amino acids. In DNA form, the CDR3 reads TGTGCCAGCAGCGAGGGGCCTAGGGCAGACGACGGCTACACCTTC. Translated, it gives CASSEGPRADDGYTF.

The chain uses TRBV19 and TRBJ1-1; the match to TRBD1 covers 7 bases. V was clipped by 5 bases and J by 5 bases; unmatched bases: 11. CDR3 length: 15 residues. Germline CDR1 and CDR2: LNHDA and SQIVND (reference sequence). The CDR3 region has the DNA TGTGCCAGTAGTTTTGAGACAGGGTTGCGGACTGAAGCTTTCTTT. As protein: CASSFETGLRTEAFF.

J is TRBJ1-2 and V is TRBV4-2; no firm D call. Germline V gene data show CDR1 as LGHNA and CDR2 as YNFKEQ. CDR3 length equals 14 residues. Between the trimmed V and J ends, which lost 5 bases and 8 bases, there was a span of 18 bases. The CDR3 here is CASSAAEILQGYTF. DNA of the CDR3: TGTGCCAGCAGCGCGGCAGAGATATTACAAGGCTACACCTTC.

CDR3 coding DNA: TGTGCCAGCTCACCAAAACAGGGGCTGAACACTGAAGCTTTCTTT. Its protein is CASSPKQGLNTEAFF. The gene calls are TRBV18 and TRBJ1-1, with 7 bases that match TRBD1. Trimming took 2 bases from V and 0 from J; bases not matched to a gene: 3. Germline CDR1 KGHSH, CDR2 LQKENI. The CDR3 runs 15 residues.

The chain combines TRBV29-1 with TRBJ1-3; TRBD1 might be the D (5 bases). This CDR3 has 13 amino acids. The germline V gene encodes CDR1 SQVTM and CDR2 ANQGSEA. Trimming removed 4 bases at V and 7 bases at J, with 14 bases between. CDR3 DNA: TGCAGCGTTGTAACAGGACCAGGGAACACCATATATTTT. It is translated as CSVVTGPGNTIYF. Complete variable domain (other parts from reference TRBV29-1 and TRBJ1-3): SAVISQKPSRDICQRGTSLTIQCQVDSQVTMMFWYRQQPGQSLTLIATANQGSEATYESGFVIDKFPISRPNLTFSTLTVSNMSPEDSSIYLCSVVTGPGNTIYFGEGSWLTVV.

This rearrangement joins TRBV24-1 to TRBJ2-2; 10 positions match TRBD2. The CDR3 spans 15 residues. CDR1 KGHDR and CDR2 SFDVKD come from the germline V gene. With 9 bases clipped from V and 0 bases from J, the junction kept 3 bases outside the gene matches. CDR3 residues: CATQAGGANTGELFF. CDR3 DNA: TGTGCCACCCAAGCGGGGGGGGCGAACACCGGGGAGCTGTTTTTT.

The chain is built from TRBV6-5 and TRBJ1-4; D may be TRBD1 (6 bases). Trimming stripped 4 bases from V and 7 bases from J, with 19 bases between. Germline CDR1 and CDR2: MNHEY and SVGAGI. This CDR3 region has 16 residues. CDR3 region: CASSFGQSSGVEKLFF. CDR3 nucleotides: TGTGCCAGCAGTTTCGGACAGTCCTCTGGGGTTGAAAAACTGTTTTTT.

The chain joins TRBV19 to TRBJ1-2; unclear D gene. The CDR3 has 16 amino acids. V was pared by 2 bases and J by 4 bases, with 17 bases between. CDR1 is LNHDA and CDR2 is SQIVND in the germline V gene (reference sequence). The CDR3 DNA reads TGTGCCAGTAGTATACCAATCCTCCCGGGGAGCTATGGCTACACCTTC. It yields the protein CASSIPILPGSYGYTF.

The chain links TRBV4-1 to TRBJ1-2; 8 bases match TRBD1. Trimming took 4 bases from V and 5 from J; bases not matched to a gene: 12. The CDR3 totals 16 residues. Germline V lookup: CDR1 MGHRA, CDR2 YSYEKL. CDR3: CASSLHPDRALYGYTF. The CDR3 coding sequence is TGCGCCAGCAGCCTTCACCCGGACAGGGCCCTTTATGGCTACACCTTC.

This clone was recorded a few times. The chain couples TRBV18 to TRBJ2-2; maybe TRBD2 (5 bases). Germline CDR1 KGHSH, CDR2 LQKENI. The CDR3 has 17 residues. The ends were cut back, 3 bases at V and 6 bases at J, with 20 bases in the middle. CDR3 bases: TGTGCCAGCTCACCGACTACCGGGCTAGTGAAGCCCGGGGAGCTGTTTTTT. Translating it yields CASSPTTGLVKPGELFF. Based on the CDR3 plus reference TRBV18 and TRBJ2-2, the full variable domain is NAGVMQNPRHLVRRRGQEARLRCSPMKGHSHVYWYRQLPEEGLKFMVYLQKENIIDESGMPKERFSAEFPKEGPSILRIQQVVRGDSAAYFCASSPTTGLVKPGELFFGEGSRLTVL.

The chain uses TRBV7-3 and TRBJ1-1; D not resolved. The V gene lost 0 bases and the J gene lost 4 bases, with 6 bases spanning the gap. The CDR3 sequence is 13 residues long. Germline lookup yields CDR1 SGHTA and CDR2 FQGTGA. CDR3: CASSLTRATEAFF. CDR3 nucleotides: TGTGCCAGCAGCTTAACCCGAGCCACTGAAGCTTTCTTT.

The gene calls are TRBV18 and TRBJ1-2, with TRBD1 matching 7 bases. With V trimmed by 3 bases and J by 2 bases, 15 bases remained unmatched. Germline V gene lookup returns CDR1 KGHSH and CDR2 LQKENI. The CDR3 is made up of 18 amino acids. The CDR3 DNA sequence: TGTGCCAGCTCACCTCCCAAACTTTCGGGACAGTCGAACTATGGCTACACCTTC. It translates to CASSPPKLSGQSNYGYTF.

The rearrangement uses TRBV10-3 and TRBJ2-1; 9 bases line up with TRBD1. The germline V gene encodes CDR1 ENHRY and CDR2 SYGVKD. Trimming cost V 6 bases and J 9 bases; bases outside gene matches: 6. The CDR3 contains 13 residues. This CDR3 is CAIRSGQGSEQFF. The CDR3 DNA sequence: TGTGCCATCAGATCGGGACAGGGAAGTGAGCAGTTCTTC.

This clone appeared a few times. The chain employs TRBV7-9 and TRBJ1-2, with a possible D match to TRBD1 (5 bases). V was cut by 6 bases and J by 0 bases, with 14 bases left in between. Germline V lookup: CDR1 SEHNR, CDR2 FQNEAQ (reference sequence). The length of the CDR3 is 15 residues. CDR3 amino acids: CASSKPGLANYGYTF. The CDR3 nucleotides are TGTGCCAGCAGTAAACCGGGACTAGCTAACTATGGCTACACCTTC.

This clone was seen just once. The chain couples TRBV10-3 to TRBJ1-2; 8 nucleotides line up with TRBD1. The V gene's germline CDR1 is ENHRY and CDR2 SYGVKD. CDR3 size: 13 residues. The V gene end was trimmed by 11 bases and the J gene end by 0 bases; junction bases not matched to a gene: 5. The CDR3 loop reads CAGGTGANYGYTF. The CDR3 bases are TGTGCCGGGGGGACAGGCGCTAACTATGGCTACACCTTC.

The chain carries TRBV29-1 and TRBJ2-7, with D maybe TRBD1 (6 bases). From germline, CDR1 is SQVTM and CDR2 ANQGSEA. The V gene lost 6 bases and the J gene lost 3 bases, with 12 bases spanning the gap. CDR3 length: 12 amino acids. CDR3 amino acids: CSVGRDNYEQYF. The CDR3 nucleotides read TGCAGCGTAGGCAGGGACAACTACGAGCAGTACTTC.

This clone has only a few counts. The J gene is TRBJ1-1, the V gene TRBV5-1; D is perhaps TRBD1 (5 bases). Trimming pared 0 bases from V and 6 bases from J, leaving 15 bases between. There are 15 residues in the CDR3. Germline V gene lookup returns CDR1 SGHRS and CDR2 YFSETQ. In DNA form, the CDR3 reads TGCGCCAGCAGCTTGGTAACAGGTGGTAGACCTGAAGCTTTCTTT. Protein: CASSLVTGGRPEAFF.

The V gene is TRBV9, the J gene TRBJ2-4; D remains ambiguous. This CDR3 spans 14 amino acids. Germline values: CDR1 SGDLS, CDR2 YYNGEE. The V and J ends lost 4 bases and 2 bases respectively, with 10 bases between them. The CDR3 DNA reads as TGTGCCAGCAGCTTTTCAGGCTCCAAAAACATTCAGTACTTC. Translated, it gives CASSFSGSKNIQYF.

This chain joins TRBV19 and TRBJ1-2; 9 bases are a match to TRBD1. There are 15 residues in the CDR3. Unmatched junction bases numbered 12, after V lost 6 bases and J lost 7 bases. Germline CDR1 LNHDA, CDR2 SQIVND (reference sequence). The CDR3 reads CASRPGDRELAGYTF. The CDR3 DNA sequence: TGTGCCAGTAGGCCCGGGGACAGGGAGCTTGCTGGCTACACCTTC.

V and J are TRBV29-1 and TRBJ1-2, with D possibly being TRBD1 (6 bases). The CDR3 contains 12 residues. Germline values: CDR1 SQVTM, CDR2 ANQGSEA. V lost 0 bases to trimming and J lost 8 bases, with 10 bases between them. CDR3 sequence reads: CSVEDRGGGYTF. The CDR3 nucleotides read TGCAGCGTTGAAGATCGGGGGGGCGGCTACACCTTC. Combining the CDR3 with reference TRBV29-1 and TRBJ1-2 gives the whole variable domain SAVISQKPSRDICQRGTSLTIQCQVDSQVTMMFWYRQQPGQSLTLIATANQGSEATYESGFVIDKFPISRPNLTFSTLTVSNMSPEDSSIYLCSVEDRGGGYTFGSGTRLTVV.

J is TRBJ2-3 and V is TRBV3-1 (or the pseudogene TRBV3-2), with TRBD1 identical over 8 bases. Germline V gives CDR1 LGHDT, CDR2 YNNKEL (reference sequence). CDR3 length equals 15 residues. The V gene end was trimmed by 3 bases and the J gene end by 3 bases; junction bases not matched to a gene: 5. This CDR3 reads CASSQTTGVTDTQYF. DNA of the CDR3: TGTGCCAGCAGCCAGACGACAGGGGTAACAGATACGCAGTATTTT.

The chain employs TRBV11-2 and TRBJ1-6, with a weak D call TRBD1 (6 bases). This CDR3 spans 14 amino acids. V was trimmed by 4 bases and J by 9 bases, leaving 13 bases between them. Germline CDR1 reads SGHAT; CDR2 reads FQNNGV. For the CDR3, the DNA is TGTGCCAGCAGCTATAATACAGGGCCTTCACCCCTCCACTTT. This sequence encodes CASSYNTGPSPLHF. Full variable domain (rest looked up from reference TRBV11-2 and TRBJ1-6): EAGVAQSPRYKIIEKRQSVAFWCNPISGHATLYWYQQILGQGPKLLIQFQNNGVVDDSQLPKDRFSAERLKGVDSTLKIQPAKLEDSAVYLCASSYNTGPSPLHFGNGTRLTVT.

V usage is TRBV4-1 and J usage is TRBJ1-5; D may be TRBD1 (5 bases). CDR3 length equals 18 residues. The V end lost 0 bases, the J end lost 2 bases, and 17 bases lay between the germline ends. CDR1 MGHRA and CDR2 YSYEKL come from the germline V gene. For the CDR3, the DNA is TGCGCCAGCAGCCAAGACGTGGTTTCGGGGGTGGGCAATCAGCCCCAGCATTTT. Its translation: CASSQDVVSGVGNQPQHF.

V and J are TRBV11-3 and TRBJ2-1; possibly TRBD2 for D (5 bases). V was trimmed by 5 bases and J by 3 bases, leaving 11 bases between them. The length of the CDR3 is 14 residues. CDR1 and CDR2 (germline): SGHNT, YENEEA. The CDR3 coding sequence is TGTGCCAGCAGCCCAGCGGCTAGCTACAATGAGCAGTTCTTC. This sequence encodes CASSPAASYNEQFF.

The rearrangement links TRBV6-5 to TRBJ2-2, with D perhaps matching TRBD1 (6 bases). There are 14 residues in the CDR3. Per germline, CDR1 MNHEY and CDR2 SVGAGI. V gave up 6 bases and J gave up 4 bases, with 12 bases separating them. For the CDR3, the DNA is TGTGCCAGCAGCTCGAACAGGGTCACCGGGGAGCTGTTTTTT. Translated, it gives CASSSNRVTGELFF.

The chain employs TRBV19 and TRBJ1-5; a weak D match, TRBD1 (5 bases). The length of the CDR3 is 16 residues. Trimming pared 5 bases from V and 0 bases from J, leaving 14 bases between. The germline V gene encodes CDR1 LNHDA and CDR2 SQIVND (reference sequence). As DNA, the CDR3 is TGTGCCAGTAGTGGGGAATTCGGACATAGCAATCAGCCCCAGCATTTT. Protein product: CASSGEFGHSNQPQHF.

This clone is a singleton in its sample. The rearrangement uses TRBV9 and TRBJ1-1, with a possible D match to TRBD1 (6 bases). V lost 0 bases to trimming and J lost 11 bases, with 14 bases between them. Germline CDR1 SGDLS, CDR2 YYNGEE. The CDR3 is 13 amino acids. The CDR3 sequence is CASSVVSTGIAFF. CDR3 DNA: TGTGCCAGCAGCGTAGTTAGCACAGGGATCGCTTTCTTT.

The chain links TRBV2 to TRBJ1-5; D is unclear. There are 15 residues in the CDR3. CDR1 and CDR2 (germline): SNHLY, FYNNEI. The V end was cut by 3 bases, the J end by 4 bases, with 13 bases between. CDR3 sequence: CASSDGPGGNQPQHF. Here the CDR3 DNA reads TGTGCCAGCAGTGATGGTCCCGGCGGAAATCAGCCCCAGCATTTT.

On this clone itself: The identical CDR3 is also encoded by other nucleotide sequences in the sample. The chain has TRBV5-1 and TRBJ1-1; 7 bases align to TRBD1. The CDR3 sequence is 15 residues long. Trimming took 2 bases from V and 0 from J; bases not matched to a gene: 4. Germline-derived CDR1 and CDR2 are SGHRS and YFSETQ. CDR3 protein: CASSLPGTVNTEAFF. The CDR3 nucleotides are TGCGCCAGCAGCTTACCCGGGACAGTGAACACTGAAGCTTTCTTT.

About this clone: Other DNA sequences in this specimen translate into the identical CDR3. The chain employs TRBV7-2 and TRBJ1-5, with 10 positions matching TRBD1. The CDR3 is made up of 14 amino acids. Germline V lookup: CDR1 SGHTA, CDR2 FQGNSA. Trimming cost V 5 bases and J 4 bases; bases outside gene matches: 2. The CDR3: CASSPGQGNQPQHF. CDR3 coding DNA: TGTGCCAGCAGCCCGGGACAGGGGAATCAGCCCCAGCATTTT.